The rows below give T cell receptor beta chains drawn from one sample of a study of T cell responses to AZD1222 COVID-19 vaccine. The data were produced by immunoSEQ multiplex PCR, yet TCRdb's version contains in-frame clones alone and is incomplete. Of 98,000 or so clones in the sample, roughly nine tenths are singletons; the top ten hold 3.3%. This sample comprised peripheral blood, obtained 28 days after the second dose of the MenACWY control vaccine. Receptors were obtained from an adult who received the MenACWY meningococcal vaccine as a control. Both conserved end residues are part of each CDR3. Each record gives: clone size, V gene, J gene, D gene, CDR3 protein, CDR3 DNA. A D gene is named only where the DNA matches it firmly. Clone sizes are given selectively: once, few, many, or a class where the clone is expanded.

.	TRBV5-1	TRBJ1-4	.	CASSSGHRIEKLFF	TGCGCCAGCAGTTCGGGACATCGCATTGAAAAACTGTTTTTT
.	TRBV11-2	TRBJ2-2	TRBD1	CASSSRQGNTGELFF	TGTGCCAGCAGCTCGCGACAGGGCAACACCGGGGAGCTGTTTTTT
.	TRBV27	TRBJ2-7	.	CASSFGASYEQYF	TGTGCCAGCAGTTTTGGGGCCTCCTACGAGCAGTACTTC
.	TRBV23-1	TRBJ2-2	TRBD1	CASSHGTGAPFGELFF	TGCGCCAGCAGTCACGGGACAGGGGCTCCCTTCGGGGAGCTGTTTTTT
.	TRBV7-6	TRBJ2-2	.	CASSSSPVSGTGELFF	TGTGCCAGCAGCTCCTCTCCTGTGTCAGGGACCGGGGAGCTGTTTTTT
.	TRBV4-3	TRBJ2-5	TRBD1	CASSQDRGQETQYF	TGCGCCAGCAGCCAAGACAGGGGGCAAGAGACCCAGTACTTC
.	TRBV18	TRBJ2-2	.	CASSPPSVAGELFF	TGTGCCAGCTCACCACCGTCGGTGGCCGGGGAGCTGTTTTTT
.	TRBV7-2	TRBJ2-5	.	CASSDGTSQETQYF	TGTGCCAGCAGCGACGGGACATCTCAAGAGACCCAGTACTTC
.	TRBV6-5	TRBJ2-7	TRBD2	CASRLAGPPYEQYF	TGTGCCAGCAGACTAGCGGGGCCCCCCTACGAGCAGTACTTC
.	TRBV11-1	TRBJ1-2	TRBD1	CASRPPGQGAGYTF	TGTGCCAGCAGACCGCCGGGACAGGGAGCTGGCTACACCTTC
.	TRBV18	TRBJ2-7	.	CASSLDQTGYEQYF	TGTGCCAGCTCACTCGATCAGACGGGTTACGAGCAGTACTTC
.	TRBV7-2	TRBJ1-5	.	CASSGFGNQPQHF	TGTGCCAGCAGTGGCTTTGGCAATCAGCCCCAGCATTTT
.	TRBV7-3	TRBJ2-3	.	CASSLMAGATRNTQYF	TGTGCCAGCAGCTTAATGGCGGGGGCGACGCGGAATACGCAGTATTTT
.	TRBV4-3	TRBJ2-7	TRBD1	CASSPRTGATYEQYF	TGCGCCAGCAGCCCCCGGACAGGGGCTACCTACGAGCAGTACTTC
.	TRBV2	TRBJ2-3	.	CASRTKQATDTQYF	TGTGCCAGCAGGACCAAGCAAGCCACAGATACGCAGTATTTT
.	TRBV7-9	TRBJ1-3	.	CASSSQASGNTIYF	TGTGCCAGCAGCAGCCAAGCCTCTGGAAACACCATATATTTT
once	TRBV11-3	TRBJ2-3	.	CASSLYVKDTQYF	TGTGCCAGCAGCTTATACGTGAAAGATACGCAGTATTTT
.	TRBV9	TRBJ1-2	.	CASSAGFTGHTNYGYTF	TGTGCCAGCAGCGCCGGATTCACGGGACACACTAACTATGGCTACACCTTC
.	TRBV28	TRBJ1-6	.	CASSLNQDPSTYNSPLHF	TGTGCCAGCAGTTTAAACCAAGACCCATCTACCTATAATTCACCCCTCCACTTT
.	TRBV4-2	TRBJ1-3	TRBD1	CASSQDPRGTGPENTIYF	TGTGCCAGCAGCCAAGATCCCCGAGGGACAGGGCCTGAAAACACCATATATTTT
.	TRBV7-9	TRBJ1-4	TRBD1	CASTPGQGRDTTNEKLFF	TGTGCCAGCACCCCGGGACAGGGGAGAGATACGACTAATGAAAAACTGTTTTTT
.	TRBV15	TRBJ1-2	.	CATSRGRDVGDYGYTF	TGTGCCACCAGCAGAGGACGGGACGTCGGGGACTATGGCTACACCTTC
once	TRBV5-8	TRBJ2-1	.	CASSLLVWDEQFF	TGTGCCAGCAGCTTGTTGGTTTGGGATGAGCAGTTCTTC
.	TRBV4-2	TRBJ2-7	.	CASSQDWATGYEQYF	TGTGCCAGCAGCCAAGATTGGGCGACAGGCTACGAGCAGTACTTC
.	TRBV7-9	TRBJ1-5	.	CASSLEGTHAGQPQHF	TGTGCCAGCAGCTTAGAAGGGACACACGCGGGGCAGCCCCAGCATTTT
.	TRBV9	TRBJ1-5	TRBD1	CASSVGDRDQPQHF	TGTGCCAGCAGCGTAGGGGACAGGGATCAGCCCCAGCATTTT
few	TRBV3-1/TRBV3-2	TRBJ1-1	.	CASSRGRNTEAFF	TGTGCCAGCAGTAGGGGGAGGAACACTGAAGCTTTCTTT
.	TRBV5-6	TRBJ2-7	.	CASSLLISGHSSYEQYF	TGTGCCAGCAGCTTGCTAATATCGGGACACTCCTCCTACGAGCAGTACTTC
.	TRBV7-9	TRBJ2-5	TRBD2	CASSGKPGPGGETQYF	TGTGCCAGCAGCGGGAAGCCGGGACCCGGGGGGGAGACCCAGTACTTC
.	TRBV6-5	TRBJ2-7	.	CASSYDRRGYEQYF	TGTGCCAGCAGTTATGACAGACGGGGCTACGAGCAGTACTTC
few	TRBV2	TRBJ2-7	TRBD1	CASTVTGAIYEQYF	TGTGCCAGCACTGTGACAGGGGCTATCTACGAGCAGTACTTC
.	TRBV29-1	TRBJ1-2	.	CSVEGGRPYGYTF	TGCAGCGTTGAGGGGGGACGACCTTATGGCTACACCTTC
.	TRBV9	TRBJ2-7	.	CASSARPAEAYEQYF	TGTGCCAGCAGCGCCCGCCCGGCAGAAGCCTACGAGCAGTACTTC
.	TRBV19	TRBJ1-6	TRBD1	CASSTGGAPYNSPLHF	TGTGCCAGTAGTACAGGGGGCGCCCCCTATAATTCACCCCTCCACTTT
.	TRBV19	TRBJ2-1	TRBD2	CASSPPGLVYNEQFF	TGTGCCAGTAGTCCTCCGGGACTAGTCTACAATGAGCAGTTCTTC
.	TRBV7-8	TRBJ1-3	.	CASSPIPLGLRGNTIYF	TGTGCCAGCAGCCCCATTCCATTGGGTCTTAGGGGAAACACCATATATTTT
.	TRBV7-2	TRBJ1-2	TRBD1	CASSSVTGGAEGYTF	TGTGCCAGCAGCTCCGTTACAGGGGGCGCGGAGGGCTACACCTTC
.	TRBV11-2	TRBJ2-1	.	CASRQESSYNEQFF	TGTGCCAGCAGGCAAGAGAGCTCCTACAATGAGCAGTTCTTC
.	TRBV30	TRBJ1-2	TRBD1	CAWSTGGLGGYTF	TGTGCCTGGAGTACAGGGGGATTGGGTGGCTACACCTTC
.	TRBV11-3	TRBJ2-1	.	CASSQTANEQFF	TGTGCCAGCAGCCAGACGGCTAATGAGCAGTTCTTC
.	TRBV7-2	TRBJ1-1	.	CASARYGTFNTEAFF	TGTGCCAGCGCGCGATACGGGACCTTCAACACTGAAGCTTTCTTT
.	TRBV5-1	TRBJ1-2	.	CASSLDAGLRDGYTF	TGCGCCAGCAGCTTGGACGCGGGTCTCCGGGATGGCTACACCTTC
.	TRBV6-1	TRBJ1-2	.	CASSDMGSGDYGYTF	TGTGCCAGCAGTGATATGGGGTCAGGGGACTATGGCTACACCTTC
once	TRBV5-4	TRBJ1-2	TRBD1	CASSLRQGSSYNYGYTF	TGTGCCAGCAGCTTGCGACAGGGGTCTTCCTATAACTATGGCTACACCTTC
few	TRBV6-5	TRBJ1-2	.	CASTNLEGGYTF	TGTGCCAGCACCAACCTAGAGGGAGGCTACACCTTC
.	TRBV19	TRBJ1-4	TRBD1	CASSGRLGTGGEDGEKLFF	TGTGCCAGTAGTGGGAGGTTGGGGACAGGGGGCGAGGACGGTGAAAAACTGTTTTTT
.	TRBV7-2	TRBJ2-2	TRBD2	CASSLGLAANTGELFF	TGTGCCAGCAGCTTGGGACTAGCGGCGAACACCGGGGAGCTGTTTTTT
.	TRBV7-2	TRBJ2-1	.	CASSLGGARPNEQFF	TGTGCCAGCAGCTTGGGGGGGGCCCGGCCTAATGAGCAGTTCTTC